This T cell receptor (beta chain) was identified during a study of regulatory T cells in long-lasting Graves disease. Study-level background: Antithyroid drugs had been given to newly diagnosed Graves' patients for under 3 months. Regarding the study as a whole: Among samples with persistent disease, TRBV28, TRBJ1-2 and TRBJ2-5 were favored.

This clonotype occurred a few times. Its target is not known. Time point described: newly diagnosed GD, antithyroid drugs for less than 3 months. Scientists built the TCR library using RNA that was extracted from PBMCs. The TCR beta library used iRepertoire HTBI primers with Arm-PCR amplification of CDR3. MiXCR, run by TCRdb on the multiplex PCR reads, gives a single entry per CDR3 protein. The data show approximately 400,000 distinct CDR3 sequences, with approximately 10% seen just once and under 20% held by the top ten. Germline V gene sequence: CDR1 SGHRS, CDR2 YFSETQ. The CDR3 is 16 amino acids. The junction had 8 bases not matched to a gene; V was cut back by 7 bases and J by 0 bases. This sample was shared with a second study, whose subject was T cells in Graves' hyperthyroidism and ophthalmopathy.

The chain recombines TRBV5-1 with TRBJ2-1, with 9 positions matching TRBD2. The sample in question was peripheral blood mononuclear cells (PBMCs), obtained at new diagnosis, from a patient treated with antithyroid drugs. This TCR derives from a woman aged 18 to 35 with Graves disease. The CDR3 DNA is TGCGCCAGCGGGTCCTTTAGCGGGAGCTCCTACAATGAGCAGTTCTTC. Encoded protein: CASGSFSGSSYNEQFF. Supplemented by reference TRBV5-1 and TRBJ2-1, the full variable domain reads KAGVTQTPRYLIKTRGQQVTLSCSPISGHRSVSWYQQTPGQGLQFLFEYFSETQRNKGNFPGRFSGRQFSNSRSEMNVSTLELGDSALYLCASGSFSGSSYNEQFFGPGTRLTVL.